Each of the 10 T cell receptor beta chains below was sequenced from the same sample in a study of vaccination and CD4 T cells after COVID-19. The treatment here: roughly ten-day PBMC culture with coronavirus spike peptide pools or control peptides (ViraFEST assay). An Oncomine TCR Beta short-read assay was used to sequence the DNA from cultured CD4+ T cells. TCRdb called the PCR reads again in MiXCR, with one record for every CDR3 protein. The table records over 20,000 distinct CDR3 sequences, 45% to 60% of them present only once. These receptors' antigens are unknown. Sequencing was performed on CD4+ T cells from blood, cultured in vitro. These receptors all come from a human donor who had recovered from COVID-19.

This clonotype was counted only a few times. CDR3 sequence (DNA): TGTGCCAGCAGCTTGGGGGGGCCTGACACTGAAGCTTTCTTT. Encoded protein: CASSLGGPDTEAFF. V and J are TRBV7-2 and TRBJ1-1, with a possible D match to TRBD1 (6 bases). The CDR3 loop spans 14 amino acids. Trimming left V 3 bases short and J 3 bases short, with 11 bases between. Germline V CDR1 and CDR2: SGHTA, FQGNSA.

CDR3 protein: CASSTPGDEQFF. The CDR3 DNA is TGTGCCAGTAGTACCCCTGGGGATGAGCAGTTCTTC. V usage is TRBV19 and J usage is TRBJ2-1; no definite D call. The CDR3 length is 12 residues. Trimming cost V 4 bases and J 8 bases, with 9 bases left between them. Germline V gene lookup returns CDR1 LNHDA and CDR2 SQIVND (reference sequence).

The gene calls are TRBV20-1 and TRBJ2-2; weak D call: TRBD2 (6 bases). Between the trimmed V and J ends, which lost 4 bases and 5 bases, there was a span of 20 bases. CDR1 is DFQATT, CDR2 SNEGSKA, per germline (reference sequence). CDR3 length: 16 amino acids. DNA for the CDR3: TGCAGTGCTACCCCGATACGGCGGGGAAGGACCGGGGAGCTGTTTTTT. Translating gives CSATPIRRGRTGELFF.

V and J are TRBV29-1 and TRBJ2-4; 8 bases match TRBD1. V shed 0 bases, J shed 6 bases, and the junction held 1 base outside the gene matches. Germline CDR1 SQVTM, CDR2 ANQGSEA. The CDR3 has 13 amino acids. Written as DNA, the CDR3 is TGCAGCGTTGAAGAAACAGGGGGAAACATTCAGTACTTC. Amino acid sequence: CSVEETGGNIQYF. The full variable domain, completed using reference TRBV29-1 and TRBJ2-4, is SAVISQKPSRDICQRGTSLTIQCQVDSQVTMMFWYRQQPGQSLTLIATANQGSEATYESGFVIDKFPISRPNLTFSTLTVSNMSPEDSSIYLCSVEETGGNIQYFGAGTRLSVL.

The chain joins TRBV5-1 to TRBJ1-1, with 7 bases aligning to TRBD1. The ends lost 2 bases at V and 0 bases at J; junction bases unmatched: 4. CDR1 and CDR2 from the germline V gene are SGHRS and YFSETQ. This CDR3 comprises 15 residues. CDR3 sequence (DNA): TGCGCCAGCAGCTTCACAGGGGAGGTGAACACTGAAGCTTTCTTT. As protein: CASSFTGEVNTEAFF.

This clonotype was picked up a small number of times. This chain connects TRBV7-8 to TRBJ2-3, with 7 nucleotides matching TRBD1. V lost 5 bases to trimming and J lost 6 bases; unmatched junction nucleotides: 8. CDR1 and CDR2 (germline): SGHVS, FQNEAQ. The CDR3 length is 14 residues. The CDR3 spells CASSGLQGFDTQYF. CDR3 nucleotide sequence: TGTGCCAGCAGCGGCCTACAGGGGTTTGATACGCAGTATTTT.

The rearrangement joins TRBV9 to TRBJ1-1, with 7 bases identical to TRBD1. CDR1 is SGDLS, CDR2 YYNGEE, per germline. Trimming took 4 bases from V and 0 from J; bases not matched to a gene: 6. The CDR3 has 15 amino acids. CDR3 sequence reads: CASSPRQGLNTEAFF. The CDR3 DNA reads TGTGCCAGCAGCCCACGACAGGGTCTGAACACTGAAGCTTTCTTT.

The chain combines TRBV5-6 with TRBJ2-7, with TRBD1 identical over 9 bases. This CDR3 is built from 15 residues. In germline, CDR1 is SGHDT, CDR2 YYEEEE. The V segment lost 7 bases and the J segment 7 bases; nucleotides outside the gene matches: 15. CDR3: CASHQVGDRVIEQYF. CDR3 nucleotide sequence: TGTGCCAGCCACCAGGTGGGGGACAGGGTAATTGAGCAGTACTTC.

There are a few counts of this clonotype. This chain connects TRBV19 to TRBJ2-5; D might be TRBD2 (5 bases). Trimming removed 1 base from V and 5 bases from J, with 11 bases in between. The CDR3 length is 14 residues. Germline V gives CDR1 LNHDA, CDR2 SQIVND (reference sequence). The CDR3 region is CASSIGRVGETQYF. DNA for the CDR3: TGTGCCAGTAGTATAGGGCGGGTGGGGGAGACCCAGTACTTC.

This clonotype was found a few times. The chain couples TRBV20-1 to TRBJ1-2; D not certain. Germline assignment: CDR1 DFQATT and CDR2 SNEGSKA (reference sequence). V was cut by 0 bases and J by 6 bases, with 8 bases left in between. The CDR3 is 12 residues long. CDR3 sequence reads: CSARDHGDGYTF. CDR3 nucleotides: TGCAGTGCTAGAGATCACGGGGATGGCTACACCTTC.